These T cell receptor beta chains were read from a single sample in a study of shared clonotypes between healthy human individuals. The protocol was immunoSEQ multiplex PCR, while the TCRdb copy is restricted to in-frame clones and leaves out a portion. The table lists roughly 640,000 clones, under 80% of them singletons. The sample was memory CD4+ T cells sorted from blood. All receptors come from a woman aged 25 to 39 in good health. Both conserved end residues are part of each CDR3. The order of the fields is J gene, D gene, clone size, V gene, CDR3 length, CDR3 protein, CDR3 DNA. A D gene is named only where the DNA matches it firmly. Some rows have no size entry. The others give once, few or many, or a class for an expanded clone.

J gene: TRBJ2-1
D gene: -
clone size: -
V gene: TRBV11-3
CDR3 length: 15
CDR3 protein: CASSSAGEPYNEQFF
CDR3 DNA: TGTGCCAGCAGCTCGGCAGGGGAACCCTACAATGAGCAGTTCTTC

J gene: TRBJ2-2
D gene: -
clone size: -
V gene: TRBV10-1
CDR3 length: 14
CDR3 protein: CASSESFTTGELFF
CDR3 DNA: TGCGCCAGCAGTGAGTCGTTCACCACCGGGGAGCTGTTTTTT

J gene: TRBJ2-5
D gene: TRBD2
clone size: -
V gene: TRBV28
CDR3 length: 15
CDR3 protein: CASSLMGLAEWGLHF
CDR3 DNA: TGTGCCAGCAGTTTGATGGGGCTCGCGGAATGGGGACTACACTTC

J gene: TRBJ1-4
D gene: -
clone size: -
V gene: TRBV19
CDR3 length: 14
CDR3 protein: CASSMGSRTEKLFF
CDR3 DNA: TGTGCCAGTAGTATGGGGTCCCGAACGGAAAAACTGTTTTTT

J gene: TRBJ2-7
D gene: -
clone size: -
V gene: TRBV2
CDR3 length: 11
CDR3 protein: CASTGFEEQYF
CDR3 DNA: TGTGCCAGCACAGGGTTTGAGGAGCAGTACTTC

J gene: TRBJ2-7
D gene: TRBD1
clone size: -
V gene: TRBV11-3
CDR3 length: 15
CDR3 protein: CASSSNPGQTYEQYF
CDR3 DNA: TGTGCCAGCAGCTCTAACCCGGGACAGACCTACGAGCAGTACTTC

J gene: TRBJ2-1
D gene: -
clone size: -
V gene: TRBV4-1
CDR3 length: 15
CDR3 protein: CASGGAGALYNEQFF
CDR3 DNA: TGCGCCAGCGGGGGGGCGGGAGCCCTCTACAATGAGCAGTTCTTC

J gene: TRBJ2-6
D gene: -
clone size: -
V gene: TRBV5-1
CDR3 length: 15
CDR3 protein: CASSFVLVRGNVLTF
CDR3 DNA: TGCGCCAGCAGCTTTGTTCTGGTCAGGGGAAACGTCCTGACTTTC

J gene: TRBJ2-7
D gene: TRBD2
clone size: -
V gene: TRBV5-1
CDR3 length: 15
CDR3 protein: CASSQSGGPESEQYF
CDR3 DNA: TGCGCCAGCAGTCAATCGGGAGGCCCGGAGAGCGAGCAGTACTTC

J gene: TRBJ2-7
D gene: -
clone size: -
V gene: TRBV5-1
CDR3 length: 14
CDR3 protein: CASKQGGNSYEQYF
CDR3 DNA: TGCGCCAGCAAACAGGGTGGTAACTCCTACGAGCAGTACTTC

J gene: TRBJ2-7
D gene: TRBD2
clone size: -
V gene: TRBV5-1
CDR3 length: 17
CDR3 protein: CASSLDRSSGSSYEQYF
CDR3 DNA: TGCGCCAGCAGCTTGGATAGATCTAGCGGGAGCTCCTACGAGCAGTACTTC

J gene: TRBJ1-1
D gene: -
clone size: few
V gene: TRBV7-9
CDR3 length: 14
CDR3 protein: CASSLGGARTEAFF
CDR3 DNA: TGTGCCAGCAGCTTAGGGGGGGCGAGGACTGAAGCTTTCTTT

J gene: TRBJ2-3
D gene: -
clone size: -
V gene: TRBV10-3
CDR3 length: 13
CDR3 protein: CAISESPTDTQYF
CDR3 DNA: TGTGCCATCAGTGAGTCCCCAACAGATACGCAGTATTTT

J gene: TRBJ2-1
D gene: -
clone size: -
V gene: TRBV5-6
CDR3 length: 15
CDR3 protein: CASSSGLSSYNEQFF
CDR3 DNA: TGTGCCAGCAGTTCGGGGTTAAGCTCCTACAATGAGCAGTTCTTC

J gene: TRBJ2-1
D gene: -
clone size: -
V gene: TRBV2
CDR3 length: 15
CDR3 protein: CASTEKVVSGNEQFF
CDR3 DNA: TGTGCCAGCACCGAAAAGGTGGTTAGCGGTAATGAGCAGTTCTTC

J gene: TRBJ1-2
D gene: -
clone size: -
V gene: TRBV7-2
CDR3 length: 14
CDR3 protein: CASSRADYSGGYTF
CDR3 DNA: TGTGCCAGCAGCCGCGCAGATTACTCGGGGGGCTACACCTTC

J gene: TRBJ2-7
D gene: -
clone size: -
V gene: TRBV18
CDR3 length: 14
CDR3 protein: CASSPASRVYEQYF
CDR3 DNA: TGTGCCAGCTCACCAGCGAGCCGGGTCTACGAGCAGTACTTC

J gene: TRBJ2-5
D gene: TRBD1
clone size: -
V gene: TRBV9
CDR3 length: 16
CDR3 protein: CASSVGTANNQETQYF
CDR3 DNA: TGTGCCAGCAGCGTGGGGACAGCTAATAACCAAGAGACCCAGTACTTC

J gene: TRBJ2-3
D gene: TRBD1
clone size: once
V gene: TRBV2
CDR3 length: 13
CDR3 protein: CASWDRSTDTQYF
CDR3 DNA: TGTGCCAGCTGGGACAGAAGCACAGATACGCAGTATTTT

J gene: TRBJ2-1
D gene: -
clone size: -
V gene: TRBV11-2
CDR3 length: 16
CDR3 protein: CASSYQRLSSYNEQFF
CDR3 DNA: TGTGCCAGCAGCTACCAGCGCCTCAGCTCCTACAATGAGCAGTTCTTC

J gene: TRBJ1-3
D gene: -
clone size: -
V gene: TRBV6-1
CDR3 length: 15
CDR3 protein: CASSERRVGGNTIYF
CDR3 DNA: TGTGCCAGCAGTGAACGCAGGGTCGGCGGAAACACCATATATTTT

J gene: TRBJ2-1
D gene: TRBD2
clone size: -
V gene: TRBV19
CDR3 length: 16
CDR3 protein: CASNMIAGSSYNEQFF
CDR3 DNA: TGTGCCAGTAACATGATAGCGGGGAGCTCCTACAATGAGCAGTTCTTC